Listed below are T cell receptor beta chains from one sample, sequenced in a study of T cells in Graves' hyperthyroidism and ophthalmopathy. One entry per CDR3 protein, called by TCRdb with MiXCR from the multiplex PCR reads. Of about 420,000 distinct CDR3 sequences listed, around 13% were seen once; the top ten hold 5.3%. Sequencing input: blood. Receptor source: a woman under 30 with Graves' hyperthyroidism. CDR3s include the opening cysteine and the closing phenylalanine or tryptophan. Fields, in order: D gene, clone size, J gene, V gene, CDR3 protein, CDR3 DNA. The D gene is left open where the match is weak. A row's size may be missing; if present it is once, few, many or a size class.

D: -
size: few
J: TRBJ1-1
V: TRBV7-6
CDR3: CASSLGRGNSWNTEAFF
DNA: TGTGCCAGCAGCTTGGGCAGGGGAAATTCTTGGAACACTGAAGCTTTCTTT

D: TRBD2
size: few
J: TRBJ2-1
V: TRBV29-1
CDR3: CSVAGGPYNEQFF
DNA: TGCAGCGTTGCGGGGGGACCATACAATGAGCAGTTCTTC

D: TRBD1
size: many
J: TRBJ1-1
V: TRBV27
CDR3: CASSSPGTGFTEAFF
DNA: TGTGCCAGCAGTTCACCCGGGACAGGGTTTACTGAAGCTTTCTTT

D: -
size: few
J: TRBJ1-5
V: TRBV9
CDR3: CASSWGEGVGQPQHF
DNA: TGTGCCAGCAGCTGGGGAGAGGGGGTCGGTCAGCCCCAGCATTTT

D: -
size: many
J: TRBJ2-3
V: TRBV12-3/TRBV12-4
CDR3: CASTLLDTQYF
DNA: TGTGCCAGCACCTTATTGGATACGCAGTATTTT

D: TRBD2
size: few
J: TRBJ2-7
V: TRBV10-3
CDR3: CAISGTSVGSSYEQYF
DNA: TGTGCCATCAGCGGGACTAGCGTGGGTAGCTCCTACGAGCAGTACTTC

D: -
size: -
J: TRBJ1-6
V: TRBV20-1
CDR3: CSAPAPRSSYNSPLHF
DNA: TGCAGTGCGCCAGCCCCCCGGAGCTCCTATAATTCACCCCTCCACTTT

D: TRBD1
size: few
J: TRBJ1-1
V: TRBV9
CDR3: CASSGRTGRGNTEAFF
DNA: TGTGCCAGCAGCGGGAGGACAGGGCGGGGAAACACTGAAGCTTTCTTT

D: -
size: few
J: TRBJ1-4
V: TRBV27
CDR3: CASSLRGGAEKLFF
DNA: TGTGCCAGCAGTTTACGGGGGGGGGCTGAAAAACTGTTTTTT

D: -
size: many
J: TRBJ2-7
V: TRBV27
CDR3: CASRIYGQTYEQYF
DNA: TGTGCCAGCAGGATATACGGACAGACCTACGAGCAGTACTTC

D: TRBD1
size: many
J: TRBJ1-1
V: TRBV30
CDR3: CAGNRGFNTEAFF
DNA: TGTGCCGGCAACAGGGGGTTCAACACTGAAGCTTTCTTT

D: -
size: -
J: TRBJ2-2
V: TRBV7-6
CDR3: CASSTRRLNTGELSF
DNA: TGTGCCAGCAGCACCCGTCGCCTTAACACCGGGGAGCTGTCTTTT

D: -
size: many
J: TRBJ2-3
V: TRBV30
CDR3: CASQGGTDTQYF
DNA: TGTGCCTCGCAGGGAGGCACAGATACGCAGTATTTT

D: -
size: few
J: TRBJ2-5
V: TRBV3-1
CDR3: CASSPELGGGTQYF
DNA: TGTGCCAGCAGCCCCGAATTAGGGGGAGGGACCCAGTACTTC

D: -
size: many
J: TRBJ2-3
V: TRBV11-1
CDR3: CASSSRVSTDTQYF
DNA: TGTGCCAGCAGCTCAAGGGTTAGCACAGATACGCAGTATTTT

D: -
size: -
J: TRBJ1-1
V: TRBV18
CDR3: CASSPLGVYEAFF
DNA: TGTGCCAGCTCACCATTGGGGGTTTATGAAGCTTTCTTT

D: -
size: many
J: TRBJ2-4
V: TRBV28
CDR3: CASSPTKNRLSTGLAKNIQYF
DNA: TGTGCCAGCAGTCCTACCAAGAACCGTCTTTCCACCGGTCTAGCCAAAAACATTCAGTACTTC

D: -
size: -
J: TRBJ2-7
V: TRBV7-9
CDR3: CALPWWEAYEQYF
DNA: TGTGCCTTACCCTGGTGGGAGGCCTACGAGCAGTACTTC

D: TRBD1
size: few
J: TRBJ1-1
V: TRBV10-2
CDR3: CASSKTGTDGNTEAFF
DNA: TGCGCCAGCAGTAAAACCGGGACAGATGGGAACACTGAAGCTTTCTTT

D: TRBD2
size: -
J: TRBJ2-1
V: TRBV20-1
CDR3: CSARETGGPGNEQFF
DNA: TGCAGTGCTAGAGAAACGGGAGGGCCCGGGAATGAGCAGTTCTTC

D: TRBD2
size: -
J: TRBJ2-7
V: TRBV9
CDR3: CASSVATSGNYEQYF
DNA: TGTGCCAGCAGCGTAGCTACTAGCGGGAACTACGAGCAGTACTTC

D: -
size: few
J: TRBJ1-2
V: TRBV3-1
CDR3: CASSQEVTNYGYTF
DNA: TGTGCCAGCAGCCAAGAGGTGACTAACTATGGCTACACCTTC

D: -
size: many
J: TRBJ2-7
V: TRBV30
CDR3: CAWSVRTYEQYF
DNA: TGTGCCTGGAGTGTACGAACCTACGAGCAGTACTTC

D: -
size: few
J: TRBJ1-1
V: TRBV7-8
CDR3: CASSLVGGVNTEAFF
DNA: TGTGCCAGCAGCTTAGTCGGGGGGGTGAACACTGAAGCTTTCTTT

D: -
size: many
J: TRBJ2-7
V: TRBV18
CDR3: CASSPAQGLTYEQYF
DNA: TGTGCCAGCTCACCAGCCCAGGGCCTTACCTACGAGCAGTACTTC

D: -
size: many
J: TRBJ1-5
V: TRBV28
CDR3: CASSYVNSNQPQHF
DNA: TGTGCCAGCAGTTACGTCAATAGCAATCAGCCCCAGCATTTT

D: -
size: -
J: TRBJ1-6
V: TRBV27
CDR3: CASSLVGDSPLHF
DNA: TGTGCCAGCAGTTTGGTAGGGGATTCACCCCTCCACTTT

D: TRBD2
size: -
J: TRBJ2-7
V: TRBV9
CDR3: CASSVHGTSDYEQYF
DNA: TGTGCCAGCAGCGTACACGGGACTAGCGACTACGAGCAGTACTTC

D: TRBD2
size: many
J: TRBJ2-3
V: TRBV12-3/TRBV12-4
CDR3: CASSSWTSGSTDTQYF
DNA: TGTGCCAGCAGTTCCTGGACTAGCGGGAGCACAGATACGCAGTATTTT

D: -
size: many
J: TRBJ1-5
V: TRBV6-1
CDR3: CASSGQGNSNQPQHF
DNA: TGTGCCAGCAGTGGGCAGGGGAATAGCAATCAGCCCCAGCATTTT

D: -
size: -
J: TRBJ1-6
V: TRBV6-2/TRBV6-3
CDR3: CASSHLGQSNSPLHF
DNA: TGTGCCAGCAGTCATCTTGGGCAGTCGAATTCACCCCTCCACTTT

D: TRBD1
size: few
J: TRBJ2-4
V: TRBV7-9
CDR3: CASSSTTGAQNIQYF
DNA: TGTGCCAGCAGCTCAACGACAGGGGCCCAGAACATTCAGTACTTC

D: -
size: few
J: TRBJ1-5
V: TRBV19
CDR3: CASRTGAGGSNQPQHF
DNA: TGTGCCAGTAGGACGGGGGCAGGAGGGAGCAATCAGCCCCAGCATTTT

D: -
size: few
J: TRBJ2-1
V: TRBV5-1
CDR3: CASTPGSSYNEQFF
DNA: TGCGCCAGCACCCCCGGTAGCTCCTACAATGAGCAGTTCTTC

D: -
size: many
J: TRBJ1-2
V: TRBV20-1
CDR3: CSARSGTELYGYTF
DNA: TGCAGTGCTAGAAGCGGCACCGAACTCTATGGCTACACCTTC

D: -
size: few
J: TRBJ2-1
V: TRBV5-4
CDR3: CASSLGGRKNEQFF
DNA: TGTGCCAGCAGCTTGGGGGGACGAAAGAATGAGCAGTTCTTC

D: -
size: -
J: TRBJ2-1
V: TRBV6-5
CDR3: CASSYRRSSYNEQFF
DNA: TGTGCCAGCAGTTATCGAAGGAGCTCCTACAATGAGCAGTTCTTC

D: -
size: many
J: TRBJ2-1
V: TRBV28
CDR3: CASGEESANEQFF
DNA: TGTGCCAGTGGGGAGGAGTCCGCCAATGAGCAGTTCTTC

D: -
size: -
J: TRBJ2-2
V: TRBV19
CDR3: CASSMVGRYTGELFF
DNA: TGTGCCAGTAGTATGGTGGGGCGCTACACCGGGGAGCTGTTTTTT

D: -
size: -
J: TRBJ2-3
V: TRBV5-1
CDR3: CASTGTQRTDTQYF
DNA: TGCGCCAGCACTGGGACCCAACGGACAGATACGCAGTATTTT

D: TRBD2
size: few
J: TRBJ2-2
V: TRBV20-1
CDR3: CSVETGTSGTGELFF
DNA: TGCAGTGTTGAGACCGGGACTAGCGGAACCGGGGAGCTGTTTTTT

D: -
size: few
J: TRBJ2-2
V: TRBV18
CDR3: CASSPPSRVFSGELFF
DNA: TGTGCCAGCTCACCACCTTCGAGGGTATTTTCGGGGGAGCTGTTTTTT

D: -
size: many
J: TRBJ1-3
V: TRBV3-1
CDR3: CASSQVSTSGNTIYF
DNA: TGTGCCAGCAGCCAAGTATCCACGTCTGGAAACACCATATATTTT

D: -
size: many
J: TRBJ2-3
V: TRBV28
CDR3: CASSKGQSLYSTDTQYF
DNA: TGTGCCAGCAGTAAAGGCCAGTCACTATATAGCACAGATACGCAGTATTTT

D: -
size: few
J: TRBJ2-5
V: TRBV15
CDR3: CATSRVTRSRQTQYF
DNA: TGTGCCACCAGCAGAGTTACACGGAGTAGACAGACCCAGTACTTC

D: TRBD2
size: many
J: TRBJ2-5
V: TRBV5-1
CDR3: CASSRAGGETQYF
DNA: TGCGCCAGCAGCCGTGCGGGGGGAGAGACCCAGTACTTC

D: -
size: many
J: TRBJ2-1
V: TRBV5-6
CDR3: CASISGSSQFF
DNA: TGTGCCAGCATTTCCGGGTCAAGCCAGTTCTTC

D: -
size: many
J: TRBJ1-6
V: TRBV27
CDR3: CASSLQGEGSPLHF
DNA: TGTGCCAGCAGTTTACAGGGAGAGGGTTCACCCCTCCACTTT

D: -
size: few
J: TRBJ1-4
V: TRBV9
CDR3: CASSVVDGWGPYNEKLFF
DNA: TGTGCCAGCAGCGTAGTAGACGGTTGGGGACCGTATAATGAAAAACTGTTTTTT

D: TRBD2
size: few
J: TRBJ2-1
V: TRBV7-9
CDR3: CASSSRLAPGGNEQFF
DNA: TGTGCCAGCAGCTCCAGACTAGCGCCCGGGGGGAATGAGCAGTTCTTC

D: TRBD1
size: many
J: TRBJ1-2
V: TRBV6-1
CDR3: CASRDTGAGGYTF
DNA: TGTGCCAGCAGAGACACAGGGGCGGGTGGCTACACCTTC

D: TRBD1
size: many
J: TRBJ2-7
V: TRBV6-1
CDR3: CASSVEQGDYEQYF
DNA: TGTGCCAGCAGCGTGGAGCAGGGGGACTACGAGCAGTACTTC

D: TRBD1
size: many
J: TRBJ1-2
V: TRBV28
CDR3: CASSLLDRVANYGYTF
DNA: TGTGCCAGCAGTTTATTGGACAGGGTAGCTAACTATGGCTACACCTTC

D: -
size: many
J: TRBJ1-2
V: TRBV28
CDR3: CASLPRPSYGYTF
DNA: TGTGCCAGCCTCCCTCGGCCATCCTATGGCTACACCTTC

D: -
size: few
J: TRBJ2-7
V: TRBV18
CDR3: CASSIKTGEQYF
DNA: TGTGCCAGCTCCATTAAGACAGGCGAGCAGTACTTC

D: -
size: many
J: TRBJ2-5
V: TRBV5-6
CDR3: CASNLQGYNQETQYF
DNA: TGTGCCAGCAACTTGCAGGGGTACAACCAAGAGACCCAGTACTTC

D: TRBD1
size: many
J: TRBJ1-4
V: TRBV12-3/TRBV12-4
CDR3: CASSFGTGVEKLFF
DNA: TGTGCCAGCAGTTTTGGGACAGGGGTTGAAAAACTGTTTTTT

D: -
size: many
J: TRBJ2-3
V: TRBV15
CDR3: CATSRDRQSTDTQYF
DNA: TGTGCCACCAGCAGAGATAGGCAGAGCACAGATACGCAGTATTTT

D: TRBD1
size: many
J: TRBJ2-5
V: TRBV2
CDR3: CANGPGQGARDQETQYF
DNA: TGTGCCAACGGACCGGGACAGGGGGCGAGGGACCAAGAGACCCAGTACTTC

D: -
size: many
J: TRBJ1-2
V: TRBV7-2
CDR3: CASSRPGQKNHGYTF
DNA: TGTGCCAGCAGCCGCCCGGGACAAAAAAATCATGGCTACACCTTC